The 31 T cell receptor beta chains in this list originate from one sample, sequenced in a study of cytomegalovirus exposure and HLA in healthy donors. Both 60 Vbeta primers and 13 Jbeta primers went into the PCR. Libraries were prepared by immunoSEQ multiplex PCR; TCRdb keeps only in-frame clonotypes and omits some of them. The data contain 100,000 to 150,000 clones, about 80% of them singletons. The source material was PBMCs. The source of these receptors is a man aged 25-40 years in good health and CMV-seropositive.

This chain joins TRBV5-4 and TRBJ2-5, with a tentative D call TRBD1 (7 bases). Germline CDR1 is SGHNT and CDR2 is YYREEE (reference sequence). V gave up 2 bases and J gave up 3 bases, with 29 bases separating them. The CDR3 loop spans 20 amino acids. In DNA form, the CDR3 reads TGTGCCAGCAGCTTCTCGGGCCGGGACAGCCCCGCGGGGCCGGAAGAGACCCAGTACTTC. Protein product: CASSFSGRDSPAGPEETQYF.

The chain has TRBV9 and TRBJ1-3, with TRBD1 matching 8 bases. CDR3 length: 19 residues. CDR1 is SGDLS and CDR2 is YYNGEE in the germline V gene. J lost 0 bases, V lost 0 bases, and 11 bases had no gene match. The CDR3, as DNA: TGTGCCAGCAGCGTAGCTCCCCCCGGACAGGGCGACTCTGGAAACACCATATATTTT. Translation: CASSVAPPGQGDSGNTIYF.

The gene calls are TRBV28 and TRBJ1-4, with 11 bases matching TRBD1. In germline, CDR1 is MDHEN, CDR2 SYDVKM. J lost 3 bases, V lost 3 bases, and 6 bases had no gene match. CDR3 length equals 17 residues. The CDR3 DNA sequence: TGTGCCAGCAGTTTCTGGACAGGGGGCGCAGCTAATGAAAAACTGTTTTTT. This translates into CASSFWTGGAANEKLFF.

The rearrangement joins TRBV13 to TRBJ1-5, with D possibly matching TRBD1 (6 bases). V dropped 5 bases and J dropped 6 bases, with 17 bases sitting between them. The germline gives CDR1 PRHDT, CDR2 FYEKMQ (reference sequence). CDR3 length: 15 residues. The CDR3 reads CASSPAGGRGQPQHF. The CDR3 DNA reads as TGTGCCAGCAGCCCCGCGGGGGGGCGAGGTCAGCCCCAGCATTTT.

The chain employs TRBV10-2 and TRBJ1-5; D gene unclear. The CDR3 is 14 residues long. Germline V gives CDR1 WSHSY, CDR2 SAAADI. V lost 6 bases, J lost 2 bases, and 11 bases lay in between. CDR3 coding DNA: TGCGCCAGCAGGGACCCGGGAGGCAATCAGCCCCAGCATTTT. It codes for CASRDPGGNQPQHF.

V and J are TRBV7-8 and TRBJ2-1; a possible D gene is TRBD1 (6 bases). This CDR3 is built from 15 residues. Per germline, CDR1 SGHVS and CDR2 FQNEAQ. Trimming cost V 6 bases and J 3 bases, with 15 bases left between them. The CDR3: CASSSTGTHYNEQFF. The DNA for the CDR3 is TGTGCCAGCAGTTCAACCGGGACACACTACAATGAGCAGTTCTTC.

This clone has just one count. The chain joins TRBV7-6 to TRBJ2-1; TRBD1 matches 9 bases. The CDR3 extends over 14 amino acids. The J segment lost 7 bases and the V segment lost 2 bases, leaving 3 bases of the junction unmatched. Germline V gene sequence: CDR1 SGHVS, CDR2 FNYEAQ. The CDR3 DNA reads as TGTGCCAGCAGCTTACGGGACAGGGTAAATGAGCAGTTCTTC. It encodes CASSLRDRVNEQFF.

The chain couples TRBV6-5 to TRBJ2-7, with TRBD1 matching 7 bases. Germline V CDR1 and CDR2: MNHEY, SVGAGI. Trimming took 2 bases from V and 5 from J; bases not matched to a gene: 3. The CDR3 sequence is 13 residues long. CDR3 amino acids: CASSYEGGNEQYF. CDR3 coding DNA: TGTGCCAGCAGTTACGAAGGGGGCAACGAGCAGTACTTC.

The chain carries TRBV7-3 and TRBJ2-2, with 11 bases matching TRBD2. The CDR3 consists of 15 residues. The germline CDR1 and CDR2 sequences are SGHTA and FQGTGA. V lost 3 bases to trimming and J lost 6 bases; unmatched junction nucleotides: 3. This CDR3 is CASSFSGGAAGELFF. DNA for the CDR3: TGTGCCAGCAGCTTTAGCGGGGGGGCCGCCGGGGAGCTGTTTTTT.

The chain carries TRBV11-2 and TRBJ2-1; TRBD1 matches 9 bases. The CDR3 is 19 amino acids. Unmatched junction bases numbered 18, after V lost 5 bases and J lost 4 bases. The germline gives CDR1 SGHAT, CDR2 FQNNGV. The CDR3 reads CASSPRPGQGILSYNEQFF. The CDR3 DNA reads TGTGCCAGCAGCCCAAGACCGGGACAGGGAATTTTGAGTTACAATGAGCAGTTCTTC.

The chain employs TRBV5-1 and TRBJ2-7; 8 nucleotides line up with TRBD1. In germline, CDR1 is SGHRS, CDR2 YFSETQ. This CDR3 comprises 15 residues. The V and J ends lost 3 bases and 3 bases, in that order; junction bases with no gene match: 8. The CDR3 region is CASSSGRTGGYEQYF. The DNA of the CDR3 is TGCGCCAGCAGCTCCGGACGCACAGGGGGCTACGAGCAGTACTTC.

This sequence joins TRBV9 and TRBJ1-6; D is unclear. The CDR3 length is 17 residues. CDR1 SGDLS and CDR2 YYNGEE come from the germline V gene. The germline V and J ends were trimmed by 0 bases and 9 bases, with 19 bases remaining between them. The chain's CDR3 is CASSVDQEPNLGSPLHF. Written as DNA, the CDR3 is TGTGCCAGCAGCGTAGACCAGGAACCGAACCTTGGTTCACCCCTCCACTTT.

For the CDR3, the DNA is TGTGCCAGCAGTTTATCAGGACAGCTTCCCAGTCCCTCTGGAAACACCATATATTTT. Protein: CASSLSGQLPSPSGNTIYF. This chain links TRBV27 with TRBJ1-3, with D maybe TRBD1 (6 bases). The V end lost 0 bases, the J end lost 0 bases, and 18 bases lay between the germline ends. Per the germline V gene, CDR1 is MNHEY and CDR2 is SMNVEV (reference sequence). CDR3 size: 19 residues.

The rearrangement joins TRBV9 to TRBJ2-7; a possible D gene is TRBD1 (5 bases). Germline assignment: CDR1 SGDLS and CDR2 YYNGEE. The V gene lost 1 base and the J gene lost 2 bases, with 13 bases spanning the gap. The CDR3 spans 15 residues. In DNA form, the CDR3 reads TGTGCCAGCAGCGTACGAAGTGACAGTGCCTACGAGCAGTACTTC. Translating it yields CASSVRSDSAYEQYF.

V and J are TRBV5-1 and TRBJ2-5, with 7 bases aligning to TRBD1. CDR3 length: 15 residues. V shed 0 bases, J shed 4 bases, and the junction held 6 bases outside the gene matches. Germline-derived CDR1 and CDR2 are SGHRS and YFSETQ. This chain's CDR3 is CASSLAQGDGETQYF. The CDR3 DNA reads TGCGCCAGCAGCTTGGCCCAGGGGGACGGAGAGACCCAGTACTTC.

This clone was picked up a small number of times. The chain joins TRBV19 to TRBJ2-7, with TRBD1 matching over 7 bases. This CDR3 spans 13 amino acids. Germline CDR1 LNHDA, CDR2 SQIVND (reference sequence). V shed 8 bases and J 2 bases; nucleotides not matched to a gene: 6. The CDR3 sequence: CASGDTGAYEQYF. The DNA for the CDR3 is TGTGCCAGTGGGGACACAGGGGCCTACGAGCAGTACTTC.

V is TRBV18 and J is TRBJ2-6; TRBD2 matches 11 bases. V lost 1 base to trimming and J lost 0 bases; unmatched junction nucleotides: 8. CDR3 length: 20 residues. Germline V gives CDR1 KGHSH, CDR2 LQKENI. The CDR3 is CASSPQASGGPSSGANVLTF. The DNA for the CDR3 is TGTGCCAGCTCACCACAGGCTAGCGGGGGGCCGAGCTCTGGGGCCAACGTCCTGACTTTC.

The genes are TRBV30 and TRBJ1-1; 8 nucleotides line up with TRBD1. This CDR3 has 13 residues. V dropped 4 bases and J dropped 5; count of bases not matched to a gene: 6. Germline V gene sequence: CDR1 GTSNPN, CDR2 SVGIG (reference sequence). The CDR3 DNA follows: TGTGCCTGGACAGGACAGGGATGGACTGAAGCTTTCTTT. Protein product: CAWTGQGWTEAFF.

This rearrangement joins TRBV27 to TRBJ2-1; the D is unclear. V lost 8 bases and J 0 bases, leaving 5 bases between the germline ends. The CDR3 spans 12 residues. Germline V gene lookup returns CDR1 MNHEY and CDR2 SMNVEV (reference sequence). CDR3: CASGSSYNEQFF. CDR3 coding DNA: TGTGCCAGCGGCAGCTCCTACAATGAGCAGTTCTTC.

The rearrangement uses TRBV5-5 and TRBJ2-2; no clear D gene. Per germline, CDR1 SGHKS and CDR2 YYEKEE (reference sequence). Trimming cost V 4 bases and J 1 base, with 5 bases left between them. The CDR3 is made up of 13 amino acids. The CDR3 loop is CASSRENTGELFF. Here the CDR3 DNA reads TGTGCCAGCAGCCGAGAGAACACCGGGGAGCTGTTTTTT.

V and J are TRBV29-1 and TRBJ1-1; maybe TRBD1 (5 bases). Germline loops: CDR1 SQVTM, CDR2 ANQGSEA. The CDR3 is 13 residues long. V lost 7 bases and J lost 2, with 14 bases in between. The CDR3 protein is CSGASGANTEAFF. The CDR3 bases are TGCAGCGGCGCTTCTGGGGCCAACACTGAAGCTTTCTTT.

This rearrangement joins TRBV6-1 to TRBJ1-6; D gene ambiguous. CDR3 length equals 16 residues. Trimming left V 3 bases short and J 6 bases short, with 15 bases between. Germline V gene lookup returns CDR1 MNHNS and CDR2 SASEGT. The chain's CDR3 is CASSEEVRRSNSPLHF. The CDR3 nucleotides read TGTGCCAGCAGTGAGGAGGTTCGCCGGAGTAATTCACCCCTCCACTTT.

V usage is TRBV2 and J usage is TRBJ1-5, with TRBD1 matching 10 bases. Germline V gives CDR1 SNHLY, CDR2 FYNNEI. The V segment lost 8 bases and the J segment 0 bases; nucleotides outside the gene matches: 10. This CDR3 contains 17 residues. The DNA for the CDR3 is TGTGCCAGCGATACGGGACAGGGGTATTTTAGCAATCAGCCCCAGCATTTT. This gives the protein CASDTGQGYFSNQPQHF.

This chain connects TRBV21-1 to TRBJ1-4; the table's D call TRBD1 went unverified against the DNA. TRBV21-1 is designated a pseudogene. This CDR3 spans 15 amino acids. This CDR3 is CASSNGTGAYEKLFF. The CDR3 region has the DNA TGTGCCAGCAGCAACGGGACAGGGGCTTATGAAAAACTGTTTTTT.

The chain couples TRBV18 to TRBJ1-5, with D possibly TRBD1 on 5 matching bases. The CDR3 has 14 amino acids. CDR1 and CDR2 from the germline V gene are KGHSH and LQKENI. V lost 3 bases and J lost 0, with 6 bases in between. CDR3 coding DNA: TGTGCCAGCTCACCCGACAGTAGCAATCAGCCCCAGCATTTT. Its translation is CASSPDSSNQPQHF. Supplemented by reference TRBV18 and TRBJ1-5, the full variable domain reads NAGVMQNPRHLVRRRGQEARLRCSPMKGHSHVYWYRQLPEEGLKFMVYLQKENIIDESGMPKERFSAEFPKEGPSILRIQQVVRGDSAAYFCASSPDSSNQPQHFGDGTRLSIL.

This clone has more than one count but fewer than ten. The rearrangement links TRBV4-1 to TRBJ1-1; weak D call: TRBD1 (6 bases). This CDR3 region has 15 residues. In germline, CDR1 is MGHRA, CDR2 YSYEKL. Deletions cut 0 bases from V and 2 bases from J, with 10 bases between. CDR3 protein: CASSQDNRANTEAFF. Here the CDR3 DNA reads TGCGCCAGCAGCCAAGATAACAGGGCTAACACTGAAGCTTTCTTT.

J is TRBJ2-1 and V is TRBV11-3; 8 nucleotides agree with TRBD1. Germline V gene data show CDR1 as SGHNT and CDR2 as YENEEA. V was pared by 4 bases and J by 0 bases, with 2 bases of the junction left unmatched. The length of the CDR3 is 15 residues. CDR3 nucleotide sequence: TGTGCCAGCAGCTCCGACAGGGGCTCCTACAATGAGCAGTTCTTC. Translation: CASSSDRGSYNEQFF.

The chain couples TRBV4-1 to TRBJ2-4, with TRBD2 as a possible D gene (6 bases). V lost 0 bases and J lost 0, with 12 bases in between. This CDR3 spans 17 amino acids. Germline CDR1 and CDR2: MGHRA and YSYEKL. The CDR3 sequence is CASSQDLRGLAKNIQYF. CDR3 nucleotide sequence: TGCGCCAGCAGCCAAGATCTGAGGGGACTAGCCAAAAACATTCAGTACTTC.

V gene TRBV4-1 combines with J gene TRBJ2-3; D is perhaps TRBD1 (6 bases). The V end lost 1 base, the J end lost 5 bases, and 19 bases lay between the germline ends. The CDR3 spans 17 residues. In germline, CDR1 is MGHRA, CDR2 YSYEKL. The CDR3 loop reads CASSQGSRTEVGDTQYF. The CDR3 region has the DNA TGCGCCAGCAGCCAAGGGTCGAGGACAGAGGTGGGAGATACGCAGTATTTT.

The chain is built from TRBV18 and TRBJ2-7, with D hard to call. CDR3 size: 13 residues. V lost 3 bases and J 4 bases, leaving 10 bases between the germline ends. Germline V gives CDR1 KGHSH, CDR2 LQKENI. The CDR3 spells CASSPSTAYEQYF. CDR3 DNA: TGTGCCAGCTCACCTAGTACAGCTTACGAGCAGTACTTC.

The chain uses TRBV19 and TRBJ2-2, with TRBD2 identical over 14 bases. Germline V gene data show CDR1 as LNHDA and CDR2 as SQIVND (reference sequence). The CDR3 totals 18 residues. The V segment lost 3 bases and the J segment 2 bases; nucleotides outside the gene matches: 5. The CDR3 protein is CASSIPGLAGGNTGELFF. CDR3 sequence (DNA): TGTGCCAGTAGTATCCCCGGACTAGCGGGGGGAAACACCGGGGAGCTGTTTTTT.